The clone carrying this T cell receptor beta chain was found many times. The antigen remains undetermined. Within the sample, other DNA sequences also encode this same CDR3. The record originates from a study of shared clonotypes between healthy human individuals. Study outcomes and limitations: How much donors shared clonotypes was expected to be affected by sequencing depth.

V shed 3 bases, J shed 5 bases, and the junction held 7 bases outside the gene matches. There are 15 residues in the CDR3. Per germline, CDR1 SEHNR and CDR2 FQNEAQ (reference sequence). Some clones are missing from TCRdb's copy, which holds only in-frame ones; the method was immunoSEQ multiplex PCR. There are about 1 million clones in the sample; about 70% occur only once, and over 1.3% lies in the top ten. This receptor was identified in a young man in good health. The chain combines TRBV7-9 with TRBJ2-5, with 9 bases identical to TRBD1. The sample comprised memory CD4+ T cells sorted from blood. Regarding subset: CD45RA-negative fraction. DNA for the CDR3: TGTGCCAGCAGCTTGGGACAGGGTATTATTGAGACCCAGTACTTC. Its translation is CASSLGQGIIETQYF.